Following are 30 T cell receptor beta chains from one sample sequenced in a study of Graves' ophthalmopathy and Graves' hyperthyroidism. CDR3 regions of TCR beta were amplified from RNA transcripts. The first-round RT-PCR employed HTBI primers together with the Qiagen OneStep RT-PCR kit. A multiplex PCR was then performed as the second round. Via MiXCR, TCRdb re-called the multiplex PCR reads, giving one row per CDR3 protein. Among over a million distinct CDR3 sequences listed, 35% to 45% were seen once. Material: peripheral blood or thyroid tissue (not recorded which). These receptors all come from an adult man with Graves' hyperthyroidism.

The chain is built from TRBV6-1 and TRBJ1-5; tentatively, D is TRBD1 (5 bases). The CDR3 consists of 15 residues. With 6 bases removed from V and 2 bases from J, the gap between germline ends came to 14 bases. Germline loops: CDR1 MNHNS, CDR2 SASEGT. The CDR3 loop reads CASSYDLGGNQPQHF. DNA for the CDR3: TGTGCCAGCAGCTATGACCTGGGGGGCAATCAGCCCCAGCATTTT.

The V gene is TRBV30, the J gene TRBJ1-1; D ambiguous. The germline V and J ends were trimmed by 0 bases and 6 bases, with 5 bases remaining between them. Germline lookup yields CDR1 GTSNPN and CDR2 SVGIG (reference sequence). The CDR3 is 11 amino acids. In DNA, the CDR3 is TGTGCCTGGAGTGTAAGTCCTGAAGCTTTCTTT. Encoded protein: CAWSVSPEAFF.

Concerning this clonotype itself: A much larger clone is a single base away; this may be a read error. Here the CDR3 reads CASRKEGQITYEQYF. CDR3 DNA sequence: TGCGCCAGCAGAAAGGAGGGACAGATCACCTACGAGCAGTACTTC. This chain connects TRBV5-1 to TRBJ2-7; D may be TRBD1 (7 bases). The CDR3 length is 15 residues. V was shortened by 5 bases and J by 2 bases, with 17 bases between the two germline ends. CDR1 SGHRS and CDR2 YFSETQ come from the germline V gene.

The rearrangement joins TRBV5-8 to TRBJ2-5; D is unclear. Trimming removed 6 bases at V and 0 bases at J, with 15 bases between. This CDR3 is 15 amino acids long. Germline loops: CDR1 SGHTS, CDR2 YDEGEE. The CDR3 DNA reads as TGTGCCAGCAAAGTTAGGCAGTCGTACCAAGAGACCCAGTACTTC. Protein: CASKVRQSYQETQYF.

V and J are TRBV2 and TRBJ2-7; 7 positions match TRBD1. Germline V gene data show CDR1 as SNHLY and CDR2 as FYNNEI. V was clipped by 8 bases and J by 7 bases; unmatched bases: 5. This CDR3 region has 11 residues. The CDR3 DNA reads TGTGCCAGCGGCGTCAGGGGGGAGCAGTACTTC. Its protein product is CASGVRGEQYF.

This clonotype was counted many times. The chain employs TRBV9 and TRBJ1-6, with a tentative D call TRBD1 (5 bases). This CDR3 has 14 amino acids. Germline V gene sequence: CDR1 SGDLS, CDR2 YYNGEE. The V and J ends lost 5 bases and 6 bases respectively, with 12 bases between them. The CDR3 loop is CASRKQDFNSPLHF. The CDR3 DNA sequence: TGTGCCAGCAGGAAACAGGACTTTAATTCACCCCTCCACTTT.

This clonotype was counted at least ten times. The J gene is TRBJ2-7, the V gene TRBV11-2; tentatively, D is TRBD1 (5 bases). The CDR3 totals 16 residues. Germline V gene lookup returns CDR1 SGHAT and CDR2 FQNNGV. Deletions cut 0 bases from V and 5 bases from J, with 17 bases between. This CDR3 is CASSLEFRAWGDEQYF. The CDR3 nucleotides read TGTGCCAGCAGCTTAGAATTCAGGGCTTGGGGTGACGAGCAGTACTTC.

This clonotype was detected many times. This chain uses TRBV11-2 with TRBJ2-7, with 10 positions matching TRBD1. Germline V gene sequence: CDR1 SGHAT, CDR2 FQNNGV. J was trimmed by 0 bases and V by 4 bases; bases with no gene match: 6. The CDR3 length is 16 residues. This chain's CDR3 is CASSYPTGGSSYEQYF. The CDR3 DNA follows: TGTGCCAGCAGCTACCCGACAGGGGGCAGCTCCTACGAGCAGTACTTC.

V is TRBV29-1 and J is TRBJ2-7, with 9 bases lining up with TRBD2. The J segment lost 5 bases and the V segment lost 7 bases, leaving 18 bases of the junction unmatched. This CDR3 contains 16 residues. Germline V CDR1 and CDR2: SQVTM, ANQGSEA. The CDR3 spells CSALSGSLDAGNEQYF. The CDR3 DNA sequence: TGCAGCGCTCTTAGCGGGAGTTTGGACGCCGGGAACGAGCAGTACTTC.

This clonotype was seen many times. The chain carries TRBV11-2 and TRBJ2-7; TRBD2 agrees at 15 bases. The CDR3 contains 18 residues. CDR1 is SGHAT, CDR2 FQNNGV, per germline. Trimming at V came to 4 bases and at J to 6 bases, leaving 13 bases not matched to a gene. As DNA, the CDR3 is TGTGCCAGCAGCTCTTGGACTAGCGGGGGGGTCGGATGGTTCGAGCAGTACTTC. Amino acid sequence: CASSSWTSGGVGWFEQYF.

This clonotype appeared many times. CDR3 nucleotide sequence: TGTGCCAGCAGCCAGGGGGGAGGAAGTGGAAAGACCCAGTACTTC. Protein product: CASSQGGGSGKTQYF. This chain joins TRBV7-8 and TRBJ2-5; D perhaps matches TRBD1 (7 bases). The CDR3 extends over 15 amino acids. CDR1 SGHVS and CDR2 FQNEAQ come from the germline V gene. V was clipped by 5 bases and J by 6 bases, with 19 bases between them. Looking up the rest from reference TRBV7-8 and TRBJ2-5 gives the full variable domain: GAGVSQSPRYKVAKRGQDVALRCDPISGHVSLFWYQQALGQGPEFLTYFQNEAQLDKSGLPSDRFFAERPEGSVSTLKIQRTQQEDSAVYLCASSQGGGSGKTQYFGPGTRLLVL.

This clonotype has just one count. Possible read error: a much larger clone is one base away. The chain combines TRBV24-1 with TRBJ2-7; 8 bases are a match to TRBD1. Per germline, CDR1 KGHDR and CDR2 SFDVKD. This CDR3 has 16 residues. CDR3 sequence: CATSDARGTGSYEQHF. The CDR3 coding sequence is TGTGCCACCAGTGATGCCCGCGGGACAGGTTCCTACGAGCAGCACTTC.

CDR3 protein: CASSLWGARNTEAFF. The CDR3 bases are TGTGCCAGCAGTTTATGGGGGGCCCGAAACACTGAAGCTTTCTTT. This chain joins TRBV12-3 or TRBV12-4 and TRBJ1-1; D might be TRBD1 (6 bases). This CDR3 has 15 amino acids. V was trimmed by 2 bases and J by 2 bases, leaving 12 bases between them.

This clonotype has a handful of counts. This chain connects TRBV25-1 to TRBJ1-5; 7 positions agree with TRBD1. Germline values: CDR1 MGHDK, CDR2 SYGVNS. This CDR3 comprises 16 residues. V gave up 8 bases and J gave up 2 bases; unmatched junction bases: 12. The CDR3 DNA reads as TGTGCCAGCCACTCCCTAGGGGGACAGCGCAATCAGCCCCAGCATTTT. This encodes CASHSLGGQRNQPQHF.

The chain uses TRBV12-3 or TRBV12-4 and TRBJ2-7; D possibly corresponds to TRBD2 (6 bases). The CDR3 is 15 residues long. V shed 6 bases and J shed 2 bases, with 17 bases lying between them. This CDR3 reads CASSHPNRLAYEQYF. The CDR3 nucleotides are TGTGCCAGCAGCCACCCGAACCGACTAGCCTACGAGCAGTACTTC.

DNA for the CDR3: TGTGCCAGCAGTTACTCGGAGGGGCTGGGCTACACCTTC. Translation gives CASSYSEGLGYTF. The V and J genes are TRBV6-5 and TRBJ1-2, with D possibly TRBD1 on 5 matching bases. Germline V gene lookup returns CDR1 MNHEY and CDR2 SVGAGI. V was cut by 0 bases and J by 8 bases, with 10 bases left in between. The CDR3 contains 13 residues.

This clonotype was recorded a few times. The CDR3 DNA follows: TGTGCCAGCAGCTTATCCCAGCGGACCGGGGAGCTGTTTTTT. Residues: CASSLSQRTGELFF. The rearrangement links TRBV11-1 to TRBJ2-2; the D gene is possibly TRBD2 (5 bases). The CDR3 is made up of 14 amino acids. V dropped 2 bases and J dropped 5 bases, with 9 bases sitting between them. Germline CDR1 and CDR2: SGHAT and FQDESV (reference sequence). The complete variable domain, with remaining parts taken from reference TRBV11-1 and TRBJ2-2, reads EAEVAQSPRYKITEKSQAVAFWCDPISGHATLYWYRQILGQGPELLVQFQDESVVDDSQLPKDRFSAERLKGVDSTLKIQPAELGDSAMYLCASSLSQRTGELFFGEGSRLTVL.

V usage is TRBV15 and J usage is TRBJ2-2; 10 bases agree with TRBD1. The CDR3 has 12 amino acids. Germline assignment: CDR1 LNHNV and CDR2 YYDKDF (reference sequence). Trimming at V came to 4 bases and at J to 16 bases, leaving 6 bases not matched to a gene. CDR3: CATSTRQGAAFF. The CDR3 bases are TGTGCCACCAGCACCCGACAGGGGGCAGCGTTTTTT. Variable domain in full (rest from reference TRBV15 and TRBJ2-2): DAMVIQNPRYQVTQFGKPVTLSCSQTLNHNVMYWYQQKSSQAPKLLFHYYDKDFNNEADTPDNFQSRRPNTSFCFLDIRSPGLGDTAMYLCATSTRQGAAFFGEGSRLTVL.

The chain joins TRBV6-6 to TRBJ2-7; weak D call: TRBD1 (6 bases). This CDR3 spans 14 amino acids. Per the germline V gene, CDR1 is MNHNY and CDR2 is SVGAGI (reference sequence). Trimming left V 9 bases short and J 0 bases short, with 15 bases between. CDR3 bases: TGTGCCAGTAGCACAGGGCCCAACTCCTACGAGCAGTACTTC. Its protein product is CASSTGPNSYEQYF.

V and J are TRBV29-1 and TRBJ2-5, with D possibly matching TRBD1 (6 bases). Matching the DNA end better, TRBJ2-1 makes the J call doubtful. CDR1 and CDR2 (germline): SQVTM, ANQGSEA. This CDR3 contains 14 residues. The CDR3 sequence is CSVETGQRNNEQFF. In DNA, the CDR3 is TGCAGCGTTGAAACTGGACAGCGGAACAATGAGCAGTTCTTC.

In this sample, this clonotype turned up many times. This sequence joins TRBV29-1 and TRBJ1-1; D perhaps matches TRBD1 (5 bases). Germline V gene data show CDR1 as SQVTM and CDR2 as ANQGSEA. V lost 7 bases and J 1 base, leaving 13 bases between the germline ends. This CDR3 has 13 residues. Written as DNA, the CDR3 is TGCAGCGATTCCAGGGATTCGAACACTGAAGCTTTCTTT. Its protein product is CSDSRDSNTEAFF.

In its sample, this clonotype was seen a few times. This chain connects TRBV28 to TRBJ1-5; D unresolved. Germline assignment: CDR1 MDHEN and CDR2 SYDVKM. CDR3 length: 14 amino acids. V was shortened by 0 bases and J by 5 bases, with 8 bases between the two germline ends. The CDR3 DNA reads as TGTGCCAGCAGTTTATGGGGGTGGGATCAGCCCCAGCATTTT. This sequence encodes CASSLWGWDQPQHF.

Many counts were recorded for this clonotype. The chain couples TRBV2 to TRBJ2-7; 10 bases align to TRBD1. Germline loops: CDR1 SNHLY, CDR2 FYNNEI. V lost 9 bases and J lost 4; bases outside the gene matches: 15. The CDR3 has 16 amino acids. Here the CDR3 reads CASSGPGTGATYEQYF. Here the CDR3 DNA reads TGTGCCAGTTCCGGACCCGGGACAGGGGCAACATACGAGCAGTACTTC.

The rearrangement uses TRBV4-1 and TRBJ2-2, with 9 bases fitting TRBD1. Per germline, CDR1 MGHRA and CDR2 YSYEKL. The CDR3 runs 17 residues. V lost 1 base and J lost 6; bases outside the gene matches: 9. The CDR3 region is CASSQGEPGQGAGELFF. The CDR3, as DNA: TGCGCCAGCAGCCAAGGAGAGCCGGGACAGGGAGCCGGGGAGCTGTTTTTT.

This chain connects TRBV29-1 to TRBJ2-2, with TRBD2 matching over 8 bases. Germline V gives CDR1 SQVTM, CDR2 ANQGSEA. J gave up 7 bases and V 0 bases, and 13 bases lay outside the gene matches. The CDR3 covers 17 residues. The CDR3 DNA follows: TGCAGCGTTGAAGATTTAGAACGGGGGGGCCAAGGCGGGGAGCTGTTTTTT. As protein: CSVEDLERGGQGGELFF.

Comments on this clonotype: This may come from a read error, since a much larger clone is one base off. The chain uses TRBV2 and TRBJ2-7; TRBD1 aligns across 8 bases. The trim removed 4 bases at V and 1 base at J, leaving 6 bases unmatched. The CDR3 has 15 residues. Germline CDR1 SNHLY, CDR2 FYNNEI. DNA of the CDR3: TGTGCCAGCAGTGCAACAGGGGACAGGTCCTACGAGCAGTACTTC. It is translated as CASSATGDRSYEQYF.

CDR3: CASSLQGPQTGELFF. CDR3 DNA: TGTGCCAGCAGCCTACAGGGGCCCCAGACCGGGGAGCTGTTTTTT. V is TRBV11-3 and J is TRBJ2-2; 7 nucleotides align to TRBD1. CDR1 and CDR2 from the germline V gene are SGHNT and YENEEA. This CDR3 is 15 amino acids long. Losses at the gene ends were 5 bases for V and 5 bases for J; bases not matched to a gene: 8.

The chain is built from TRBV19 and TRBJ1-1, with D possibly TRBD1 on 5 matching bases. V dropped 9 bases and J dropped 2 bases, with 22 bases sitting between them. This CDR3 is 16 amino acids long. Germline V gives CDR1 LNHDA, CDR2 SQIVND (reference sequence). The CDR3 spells CASSYYGEGINTEAFF. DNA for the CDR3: TGTGCCAGCAGTTACTACGGCGAGGGGATCAACACTGAAGCTTTCTTT.

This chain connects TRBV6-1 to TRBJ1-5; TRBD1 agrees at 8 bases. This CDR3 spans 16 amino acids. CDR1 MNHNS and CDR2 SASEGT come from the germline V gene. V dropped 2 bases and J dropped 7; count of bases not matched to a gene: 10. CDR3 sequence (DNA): TGTGCCAGCAGTGAATTACTTCAACAGGGGGACCAGCCCCAGCATTTT. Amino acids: CASSELLQQGDQPQHF.

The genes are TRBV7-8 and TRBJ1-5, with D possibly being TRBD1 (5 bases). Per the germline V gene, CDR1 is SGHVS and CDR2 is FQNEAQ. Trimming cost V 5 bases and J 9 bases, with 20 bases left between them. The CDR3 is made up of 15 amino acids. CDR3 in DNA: TGTGCCAGCAGCCCGGGACGTGGGCCTGGATGGCCCCAGCATTTT. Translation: CASSPGRGPGWPQHF.